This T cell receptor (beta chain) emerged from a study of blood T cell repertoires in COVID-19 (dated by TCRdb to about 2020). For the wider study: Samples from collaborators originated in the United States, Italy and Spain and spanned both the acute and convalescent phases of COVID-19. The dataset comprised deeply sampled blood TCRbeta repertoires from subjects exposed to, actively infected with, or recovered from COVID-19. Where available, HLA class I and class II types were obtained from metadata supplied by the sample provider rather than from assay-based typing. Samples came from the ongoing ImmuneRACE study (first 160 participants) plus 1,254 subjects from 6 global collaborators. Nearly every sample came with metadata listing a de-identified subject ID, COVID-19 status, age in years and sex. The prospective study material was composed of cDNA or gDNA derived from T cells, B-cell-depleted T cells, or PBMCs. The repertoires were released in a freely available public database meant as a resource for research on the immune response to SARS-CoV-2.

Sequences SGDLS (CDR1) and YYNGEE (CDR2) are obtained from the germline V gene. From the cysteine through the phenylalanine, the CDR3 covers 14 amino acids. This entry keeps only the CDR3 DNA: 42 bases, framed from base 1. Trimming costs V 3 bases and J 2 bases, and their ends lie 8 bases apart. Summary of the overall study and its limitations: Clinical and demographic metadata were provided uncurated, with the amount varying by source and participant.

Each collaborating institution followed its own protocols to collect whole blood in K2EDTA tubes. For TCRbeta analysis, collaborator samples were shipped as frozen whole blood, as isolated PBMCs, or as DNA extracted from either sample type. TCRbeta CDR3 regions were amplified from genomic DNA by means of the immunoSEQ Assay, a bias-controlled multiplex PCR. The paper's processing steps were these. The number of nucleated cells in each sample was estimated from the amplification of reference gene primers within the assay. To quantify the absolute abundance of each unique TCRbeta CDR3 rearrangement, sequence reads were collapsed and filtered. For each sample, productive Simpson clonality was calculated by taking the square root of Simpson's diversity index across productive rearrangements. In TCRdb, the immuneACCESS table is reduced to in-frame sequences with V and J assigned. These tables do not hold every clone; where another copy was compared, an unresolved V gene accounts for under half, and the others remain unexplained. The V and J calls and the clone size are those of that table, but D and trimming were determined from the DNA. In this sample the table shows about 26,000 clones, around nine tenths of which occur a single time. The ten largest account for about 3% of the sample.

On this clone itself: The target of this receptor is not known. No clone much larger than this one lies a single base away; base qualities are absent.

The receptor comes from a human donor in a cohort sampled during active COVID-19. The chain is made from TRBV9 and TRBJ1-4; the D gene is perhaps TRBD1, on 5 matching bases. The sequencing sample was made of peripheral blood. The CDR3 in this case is CASSEGFTNEKLFF. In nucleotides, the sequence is TGTGCCAGCAGCGAGGGGTTCACTAATGAAAAACTGTTTTTT.